Each of the 5 T cell receptor beta chains below was sequenced from the same sample in a study of tumor-infiltrating lymphocytes in primary liver carcinoma (dated by TCRdb to 2016 to 2017). Blood RNA was extracted from unsorted whole blood using TRIzol reagent, and germline DNA was obtained with the DNeasy Blood & Tissue kit. Reads for this sample came from an Illumina HiSeq 2500. A constant-region primer and ProtoScript II reverse transcriptase were used to reverse-transcribe TCRbeta-specific cDNA from roughly 0.55 ug total RNA. Construction of the TCRbeta libraries relied on three nested rounds of multiplex PCR, following a slightly modified ARM-PCR procedure. Multiplex TRBV1-TRBV30 forward primers and a Cbeta reverse primer were used in the first two PCR rounds, each of which was run for approximately 10 cycles. Through fastp at Q25 and MiXCR, TCRdb rebuilt clones from the public reads, retaining in-frame beta chains. CDR3 protein duplicates are merged, each entry listing the most common genes and DNA. In this sample the table shows approximately 310,000 distinct CDR3 sequences, over 55% of which occur a single time. About 8.4% of the sample is taken by the ten largest.

Input material: peripheral blood. The source is a middle-aged man with primary liver carcinoma and hepatitis B virus infection.

In its sample, this clonotype was seen many times. The gene calls are TRBV7-8 and TRBJ2-3; no definite D call. This CDR3 contains 14 residues. Trimming shortened V by 3 bases and J by 0 bases, and 7 bases separated the two germline ends. Germline values: CDR1 SGHVS, CDR2 FQNEAQ. The CDR3 loop reads CASSFSQSTDTQYF. For the CDR3, the DNA is TGTGCCAGCAGCTTCAGCCAAAGCACAGATACGCAGTATTTT.

CDR3 loop: CASSLGTSGYYEQYF. DNA for the CDR3: TGTGCCAGCAGCCTCGGGACTAGCGGGTACTACGAGCAGTACTTC. The chain employs TRBV12-3 or TRBV12-4 and TRBJ2-7; TRBD2 aligns across 12 bases. This CDR3 contains 15 residues. J lost 3 bases, V lost 6 bases, and 6 bases had no gene match.

By its share, this clonotype is medium-sized. The genes are TRBV11-2 and TRBJ1-1; tentative D call: TRBD1 (6 bases). Between the trimmed V and J ends, which lost 5 bases and 7 bases, there was a span of 8 bases. The CDR3 contains 11 residues. The germline CDR1 and CDR2 sequences are SGHAT and FQNNGV. This CDR3 is CASSLDSEAFF. As DNA, the CDR3 is TGTGCCAGCAGCCTGGACAGTGAAGCTTTCTTT.

As regards this clonotype: Being one base from a much bigger clone, this may be a read error. This chain connects TRBV6-2 or TRBV6-3 to TRBJ2-7; no definite D call. CDR3 length: 13 residues. Deletions cut 0 bases from V and 5 bases from J, with 8 bases between. The germline V gene has CDR1 MNHEY and CDR2 SVGEGT. The CDR3 nucleotides read TGTGCCAGCAGTTACTCCTTGGGAAACGAGCAGTACTTC. It translates to CASSYSLGNEQYF.

Regarding this clonotype: A read error is possible here, since a much larger clone lies one base away. This rearrangement joins TRBV6-2 or TRBV6-3 to TRBJ2-1; TRBD1 aligns across 7 bases. CDR3 length equals 13 residues. The germline V gene has CDR1 MNHEY and CDR2 SVGEGT. In DNA, the CDR3 is TGTGGCAGCGGACAGGTCCCAGGGGGTGAGCAGTTCTTC. It specifies CGSGQVPGGEQFF.